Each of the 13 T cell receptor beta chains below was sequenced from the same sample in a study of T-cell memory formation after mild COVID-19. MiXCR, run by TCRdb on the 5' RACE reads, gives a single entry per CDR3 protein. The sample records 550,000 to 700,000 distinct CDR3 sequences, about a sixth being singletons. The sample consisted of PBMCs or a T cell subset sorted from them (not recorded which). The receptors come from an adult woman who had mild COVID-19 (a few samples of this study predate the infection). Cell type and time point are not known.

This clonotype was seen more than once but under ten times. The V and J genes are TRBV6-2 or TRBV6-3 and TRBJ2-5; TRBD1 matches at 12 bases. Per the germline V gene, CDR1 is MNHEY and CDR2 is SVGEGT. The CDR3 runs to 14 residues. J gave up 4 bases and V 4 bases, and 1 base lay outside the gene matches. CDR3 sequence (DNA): TGTGCCAGCAGTTGGGACAGGGGGCGAGAGACCCAGTACTTC. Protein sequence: CASSWDRGRETQYF.

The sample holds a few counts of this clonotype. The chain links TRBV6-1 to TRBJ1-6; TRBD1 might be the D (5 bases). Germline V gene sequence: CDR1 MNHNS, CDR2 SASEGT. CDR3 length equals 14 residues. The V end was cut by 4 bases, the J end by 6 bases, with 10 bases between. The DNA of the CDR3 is TGTGCCAGCAGTGCGTCGACAGTTAATTCACCCCTCCACTTT. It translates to CASSASTVNSPLHF.

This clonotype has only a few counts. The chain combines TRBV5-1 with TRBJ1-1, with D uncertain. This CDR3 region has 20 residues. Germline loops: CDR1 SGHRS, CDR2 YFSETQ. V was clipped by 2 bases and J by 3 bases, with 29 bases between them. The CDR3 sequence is CASSFSGPPRSFYGDTEAFF. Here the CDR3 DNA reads TGCGCCAGCAGCTTCAGCGGGCCTCCTAGAAGTTTTTACGGAGACACTGAAGCTTTCTTT.

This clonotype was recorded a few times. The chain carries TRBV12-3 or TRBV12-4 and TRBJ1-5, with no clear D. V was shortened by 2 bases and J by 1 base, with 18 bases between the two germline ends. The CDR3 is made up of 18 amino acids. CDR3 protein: CASSLRVRGSRSNQPQHF. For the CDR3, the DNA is TGTGCCAGCAGTTTACGGGTTCGGGGAAGTAGGAGCAATCAGCCCCAGCATTTT.

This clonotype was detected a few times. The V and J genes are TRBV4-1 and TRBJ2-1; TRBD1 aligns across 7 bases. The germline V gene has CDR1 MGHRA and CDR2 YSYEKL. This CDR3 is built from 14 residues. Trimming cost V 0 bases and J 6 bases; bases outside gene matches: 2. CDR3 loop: CASSQEDRANEQFF. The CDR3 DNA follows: TGCGCCAGCAGCCAAGAAGACAGGGCCAATGAGCAGTTCTTC.

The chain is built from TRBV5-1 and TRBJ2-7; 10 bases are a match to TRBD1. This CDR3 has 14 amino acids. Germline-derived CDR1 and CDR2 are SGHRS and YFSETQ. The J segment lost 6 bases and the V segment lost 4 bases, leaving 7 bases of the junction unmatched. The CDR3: CASSIRDRGTEQYF. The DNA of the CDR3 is TGCGCCAGCAGCATTCGGGACAGGGGAACCGAGCAGTACTTC. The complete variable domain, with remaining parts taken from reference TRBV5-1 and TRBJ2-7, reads KAGVTQTPRYLIKTRGQQVTLSCSPISGHRSVSWYQQTPGQGLQFLFEYFSETQRNKGNFPGRFSGRQFSNSRSEMNVSTLELGDSALYLCASSIRDRGTEQYFGPGTRLTVT.

CDR3 region: CASSLGLVGTGELFF. In nucleotides, the CDR3 is TGTGCCAGCAGCCTTGGGCTAGTCGGGACCGGGGAGCTGTTTTTT. The V gene is TRBV12-3 or TRBV12-4, the J gene TRBJ2-2; no clear D gene. V was cut by 6 bases and J by 5 bases, with 16 bases left in between. The length of the CDR3 is 15 residues.

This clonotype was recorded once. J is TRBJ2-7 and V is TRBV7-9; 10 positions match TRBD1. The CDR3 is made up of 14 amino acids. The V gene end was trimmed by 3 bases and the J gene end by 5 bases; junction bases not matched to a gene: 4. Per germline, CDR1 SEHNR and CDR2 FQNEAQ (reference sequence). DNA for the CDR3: TGTGCCAGCAGCTTTGACAGGGGGCCCCACGAGCAGTACTTC. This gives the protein CASSFDRGPHEQYF.

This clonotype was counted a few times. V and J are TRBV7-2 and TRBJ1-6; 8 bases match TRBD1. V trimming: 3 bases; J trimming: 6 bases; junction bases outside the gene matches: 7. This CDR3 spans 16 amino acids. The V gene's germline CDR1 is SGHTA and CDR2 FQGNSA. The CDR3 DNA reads TGTGCCAGCAGCTTTGATCTTACAGGGGGTAATTCACCCCTCCACTTT. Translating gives CASSFDLTGGNSPLHF.

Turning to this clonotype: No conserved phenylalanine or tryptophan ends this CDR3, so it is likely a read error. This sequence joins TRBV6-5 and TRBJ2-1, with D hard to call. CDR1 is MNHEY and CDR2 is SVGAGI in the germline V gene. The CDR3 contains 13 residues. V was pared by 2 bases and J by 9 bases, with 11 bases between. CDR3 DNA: TGTGCCAGCAGTTACAAAGGGTCTGGTGAGCAGTTCTTA. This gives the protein CASSYKGSGEQFL.

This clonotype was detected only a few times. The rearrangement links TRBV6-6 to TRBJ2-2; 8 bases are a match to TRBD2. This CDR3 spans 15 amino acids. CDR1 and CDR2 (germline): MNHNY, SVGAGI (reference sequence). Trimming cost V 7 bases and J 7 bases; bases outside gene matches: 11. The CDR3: CASTNRGGINGELFF. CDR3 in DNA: TGTGCCAGCACCAACCGGGGGGGCATTAACGGGGAGCTGTTTTTT.

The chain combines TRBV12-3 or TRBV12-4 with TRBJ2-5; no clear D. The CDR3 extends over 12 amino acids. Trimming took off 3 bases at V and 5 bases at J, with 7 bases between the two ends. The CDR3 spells CASSFPIETQYF. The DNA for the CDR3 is TGTGCCAGCAGTTTTCCCATTGAGACCCAGTACTTC.

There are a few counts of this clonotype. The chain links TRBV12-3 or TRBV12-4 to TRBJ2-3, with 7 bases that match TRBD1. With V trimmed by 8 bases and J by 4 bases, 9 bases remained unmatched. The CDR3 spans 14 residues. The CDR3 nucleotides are TGTGCCAGCGGGGAAGACAGGGTACCAGATACGCAGTATTTT. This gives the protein CASGEDRVPDTQYF.